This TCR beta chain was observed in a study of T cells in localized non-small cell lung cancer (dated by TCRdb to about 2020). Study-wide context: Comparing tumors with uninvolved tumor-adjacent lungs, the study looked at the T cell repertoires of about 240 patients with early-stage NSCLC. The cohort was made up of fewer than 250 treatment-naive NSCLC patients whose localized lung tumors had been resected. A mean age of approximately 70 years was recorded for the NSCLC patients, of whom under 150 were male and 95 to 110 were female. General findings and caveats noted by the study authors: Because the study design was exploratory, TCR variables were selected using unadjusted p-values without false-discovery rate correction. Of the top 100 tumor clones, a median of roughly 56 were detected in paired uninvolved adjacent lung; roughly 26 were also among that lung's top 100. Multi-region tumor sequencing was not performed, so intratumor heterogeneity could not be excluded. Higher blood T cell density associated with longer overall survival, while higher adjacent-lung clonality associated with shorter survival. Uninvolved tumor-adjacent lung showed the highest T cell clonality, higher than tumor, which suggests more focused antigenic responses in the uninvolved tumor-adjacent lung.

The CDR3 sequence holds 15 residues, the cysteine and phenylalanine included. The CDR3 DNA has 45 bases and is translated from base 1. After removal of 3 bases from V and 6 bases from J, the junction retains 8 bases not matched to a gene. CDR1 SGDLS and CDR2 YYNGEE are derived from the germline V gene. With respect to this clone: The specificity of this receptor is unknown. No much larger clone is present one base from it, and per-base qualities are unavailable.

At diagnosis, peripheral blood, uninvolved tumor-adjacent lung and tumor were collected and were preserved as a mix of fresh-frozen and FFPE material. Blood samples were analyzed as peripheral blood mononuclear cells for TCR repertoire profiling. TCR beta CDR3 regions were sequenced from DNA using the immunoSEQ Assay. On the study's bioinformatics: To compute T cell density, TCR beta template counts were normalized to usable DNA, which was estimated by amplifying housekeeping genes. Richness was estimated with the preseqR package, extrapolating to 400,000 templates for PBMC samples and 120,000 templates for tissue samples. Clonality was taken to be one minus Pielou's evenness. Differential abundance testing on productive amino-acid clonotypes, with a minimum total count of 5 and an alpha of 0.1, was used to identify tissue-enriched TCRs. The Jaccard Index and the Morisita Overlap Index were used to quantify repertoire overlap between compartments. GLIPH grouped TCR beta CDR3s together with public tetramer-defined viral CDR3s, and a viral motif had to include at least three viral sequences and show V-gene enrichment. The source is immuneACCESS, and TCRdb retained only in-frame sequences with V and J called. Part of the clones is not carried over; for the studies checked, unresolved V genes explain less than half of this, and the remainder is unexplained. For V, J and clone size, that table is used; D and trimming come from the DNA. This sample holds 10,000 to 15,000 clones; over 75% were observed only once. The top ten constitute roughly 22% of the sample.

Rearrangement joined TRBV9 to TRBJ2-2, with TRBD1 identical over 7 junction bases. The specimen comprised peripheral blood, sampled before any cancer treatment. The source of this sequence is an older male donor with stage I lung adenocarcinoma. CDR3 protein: CASSGTRGRPGELFF. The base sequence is TGTGCCAGCAGCGGGACGAGGGGGCGCCCCGGGGAGCTGTTTTTT.